This TCR beta chain was captured by sequencing in a study of CD8 T cells in ankylosing spondylitis. This clonotype was seen many times. The antigen remains undetermined. Trimming stripped 7 bases from V and 8 bases from J, with 9 bases between. This CDR3 has 11 residues. Germline CDR1 reads SQVTM; CDR2 reads ANQGSEA. TCRdb used MiXCR to reprocess the 5' RACE reads, holding one entry per CDR3 protein. The table records around 150,000 distinct CDR3 sequences, about an eighth of them present only once. Broader study findings: A motif of eight highly homologous TCR beta variants was seen as apparently characteristic of ankylosing spondylitis blood.

The clonotype originates from a female donor with ankylosing spondylitis or in good health (not recorded which). The sequenced sample consisted of blood, either unsorted or a sorted T cell fraction (not recorded which). The gene calls are TRBV29-1 and TRBJ1-6, with D possibly matching TRBD1 (5 bases). The CDR3 protein is CSAGGDSPLHF. CDR3 DNA: TGCAGCGCCGGGGGTGATTCACCCCTCCACTTT.